This T cell receptor (beta chain) emerged from a study of response to subunit inactivated influenza vaccine. Notes on the study in general: Each seasonal influenza vaccination recruits few new T cells, the authors suggested.

Via MiXCR, TCRdb re-called the RT-PCR reads, giving one row per CDR3 protein. The sample contains 500,000 to 600,000 distinct CDR3 sequences, around 11% of which appear only once. The V gene's germline CDR1 is SGHDN and CDR2 FVKESK. V was clipped by 6 bases and J by 2 bases, with 17 bases between them. The CDR3 runs 16 residues. To note about this clonotype: Its antigen is unidentified.

This TCR was sampled from a man aged 50-60 years who received an inactivated influenza vaccine. The sample was PBMCs from blood, taken on the day of vaccination. This chain links TRBV14 with TRBJ1-3, with D maybe TRBD1 (6 bases). The CDR3 loop is CASSPWGGKTGNTIYF. Written as DNA, the CDR3 is TGTGCCAGCAGTCCTTGGGGGGGCAAGACTGGAAACACCATATATTTT.